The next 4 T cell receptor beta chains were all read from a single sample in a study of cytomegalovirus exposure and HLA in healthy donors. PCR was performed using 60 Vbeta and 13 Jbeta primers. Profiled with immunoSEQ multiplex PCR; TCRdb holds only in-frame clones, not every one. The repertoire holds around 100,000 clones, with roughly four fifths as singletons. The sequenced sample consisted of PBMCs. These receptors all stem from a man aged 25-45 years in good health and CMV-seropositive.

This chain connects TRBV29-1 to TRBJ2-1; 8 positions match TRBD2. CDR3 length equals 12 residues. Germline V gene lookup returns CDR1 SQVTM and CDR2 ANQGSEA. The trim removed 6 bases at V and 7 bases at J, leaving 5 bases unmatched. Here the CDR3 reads CSVGRGGNEQFF. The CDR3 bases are TGCAGCGTGGGACGGGGGGGAAATGAGCAGTTCTTC.

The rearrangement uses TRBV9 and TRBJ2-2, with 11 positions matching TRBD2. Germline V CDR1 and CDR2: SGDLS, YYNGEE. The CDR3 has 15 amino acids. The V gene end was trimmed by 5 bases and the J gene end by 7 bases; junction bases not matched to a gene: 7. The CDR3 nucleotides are TGTGCCAGCAGGGGGGGACTAGCGGTTAGCGGGGAGCTGTTTTTT. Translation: CASRGGLAVSGELFF.

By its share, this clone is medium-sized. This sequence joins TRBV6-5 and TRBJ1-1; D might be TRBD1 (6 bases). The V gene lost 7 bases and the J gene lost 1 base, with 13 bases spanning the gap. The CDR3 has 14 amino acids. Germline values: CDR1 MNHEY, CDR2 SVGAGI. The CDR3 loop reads CASTGGGWNTEAFF. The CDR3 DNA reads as TGTGCCAGCACGGGGGGGGGCTGGAACACTGAAGCTTTCTTT.

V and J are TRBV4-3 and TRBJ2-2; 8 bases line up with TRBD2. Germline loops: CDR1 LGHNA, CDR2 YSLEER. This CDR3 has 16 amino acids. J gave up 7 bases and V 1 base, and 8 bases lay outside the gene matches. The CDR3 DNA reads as TGCGCCAGCAGCCAAGTATCGGGAGGGCCTGGCGGGGAGCTGTTTTTT. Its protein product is CASSQVSGGPGGELFF.